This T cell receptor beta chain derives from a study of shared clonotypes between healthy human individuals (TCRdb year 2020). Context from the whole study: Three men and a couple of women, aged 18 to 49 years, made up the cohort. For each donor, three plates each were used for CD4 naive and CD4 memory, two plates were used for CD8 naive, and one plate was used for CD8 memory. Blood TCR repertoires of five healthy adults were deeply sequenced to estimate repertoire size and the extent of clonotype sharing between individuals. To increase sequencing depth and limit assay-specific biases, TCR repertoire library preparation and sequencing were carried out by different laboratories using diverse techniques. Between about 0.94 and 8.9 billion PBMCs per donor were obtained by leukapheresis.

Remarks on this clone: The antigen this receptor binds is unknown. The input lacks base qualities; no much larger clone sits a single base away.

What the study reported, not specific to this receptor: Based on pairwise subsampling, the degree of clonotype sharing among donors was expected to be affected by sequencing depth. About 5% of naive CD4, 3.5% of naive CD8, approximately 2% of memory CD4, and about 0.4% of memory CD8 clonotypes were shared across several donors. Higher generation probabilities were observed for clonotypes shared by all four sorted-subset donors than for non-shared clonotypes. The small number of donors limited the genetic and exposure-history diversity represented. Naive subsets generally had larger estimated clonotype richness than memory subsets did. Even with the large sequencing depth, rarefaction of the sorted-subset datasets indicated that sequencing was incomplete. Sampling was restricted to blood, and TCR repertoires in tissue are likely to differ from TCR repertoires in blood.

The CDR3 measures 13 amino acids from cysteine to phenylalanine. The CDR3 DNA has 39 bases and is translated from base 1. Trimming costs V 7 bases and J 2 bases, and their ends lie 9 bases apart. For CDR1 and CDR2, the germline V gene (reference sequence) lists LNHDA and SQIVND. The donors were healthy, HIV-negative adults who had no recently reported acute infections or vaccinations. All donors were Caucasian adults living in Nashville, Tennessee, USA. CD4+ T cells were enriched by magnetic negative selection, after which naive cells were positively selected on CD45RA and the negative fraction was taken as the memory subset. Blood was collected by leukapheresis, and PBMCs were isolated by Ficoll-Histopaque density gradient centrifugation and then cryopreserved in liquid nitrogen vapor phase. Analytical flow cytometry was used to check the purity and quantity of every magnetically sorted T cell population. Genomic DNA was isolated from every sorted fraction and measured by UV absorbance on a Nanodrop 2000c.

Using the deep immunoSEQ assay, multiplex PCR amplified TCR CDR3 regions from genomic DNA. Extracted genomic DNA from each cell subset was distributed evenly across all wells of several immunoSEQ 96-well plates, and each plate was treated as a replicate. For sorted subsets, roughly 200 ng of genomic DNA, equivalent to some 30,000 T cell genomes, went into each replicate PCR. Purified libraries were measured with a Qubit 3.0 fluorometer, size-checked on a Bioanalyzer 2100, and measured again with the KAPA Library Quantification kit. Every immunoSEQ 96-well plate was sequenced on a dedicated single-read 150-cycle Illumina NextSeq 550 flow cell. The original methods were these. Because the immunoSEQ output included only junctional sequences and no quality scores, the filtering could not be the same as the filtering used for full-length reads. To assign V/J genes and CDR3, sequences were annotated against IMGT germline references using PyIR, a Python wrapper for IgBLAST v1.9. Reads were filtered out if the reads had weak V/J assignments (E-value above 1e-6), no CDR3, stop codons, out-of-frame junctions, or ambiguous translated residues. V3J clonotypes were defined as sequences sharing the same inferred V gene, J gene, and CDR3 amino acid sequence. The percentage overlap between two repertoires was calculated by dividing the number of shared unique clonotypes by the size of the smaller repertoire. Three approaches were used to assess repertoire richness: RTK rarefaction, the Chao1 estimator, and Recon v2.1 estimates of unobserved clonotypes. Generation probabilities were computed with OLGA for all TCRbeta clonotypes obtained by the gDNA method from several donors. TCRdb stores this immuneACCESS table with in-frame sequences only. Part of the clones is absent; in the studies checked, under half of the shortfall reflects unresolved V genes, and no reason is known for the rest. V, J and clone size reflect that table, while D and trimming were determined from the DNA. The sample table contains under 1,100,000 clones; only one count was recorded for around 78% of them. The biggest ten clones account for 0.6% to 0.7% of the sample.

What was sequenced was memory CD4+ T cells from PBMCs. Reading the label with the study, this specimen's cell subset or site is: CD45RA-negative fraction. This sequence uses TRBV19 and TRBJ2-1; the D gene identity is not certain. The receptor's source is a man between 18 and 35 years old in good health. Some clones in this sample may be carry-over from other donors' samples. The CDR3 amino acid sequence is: CASKGGPYNEQFF. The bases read TGTGCCAGTAAGGGCGGACCCTACAATGAGCAGTTCTTC.